This record looks at one T cell receptor (beta chain) sequence and its context. This sample was taken from a study of molecular identifiers for immune sequencing clone quantification. Germline V lookup: CDR1 DFQATT, CDR2 SNEGSKA (reference sequence). V lost 1 base and J 3 bases, leaving 13 bases between the germline ends. The CDR3 has 15 residues. Bulk libraries came from a prior protocol with listed TCR primers. TCRdb redid the calling of the PCR reads with MiXCR, one entry per CDR3 protein. The sample records about 97,000 distinct CDR3 sequences, 30% to 45% being singletons. The source of this sequence is a human donor in good health. Some libraries in this study had Jurkat cell RNA spiked in. This chain uses TRBV20-1 with TRBJ2-1; unclear D gene. The source material was naive CD8+ T cells from blood, with Jurkat cell RNA spiked in. The subset: FACS-sorted CD8+CD4-CCR7+CD45RA+ naive T cells. The CDR3 is CSARVEEHDYNEQFF. DNA for the CDR3: TGCAGTGCTAGAGTTGAGGAGCACGACTACAATGAGCAGTTCTTC.